The 20 T cell receptor beta chains below come from one sample, sequenced in a study of cytomegalovirus exposure and HLA in healthy donors. PCR amplification relied on 60 Vbeta primers (plus 13 Jbeta primers). TCRdb keeps only in-frame clones here, not all; method: immunoSEQ multiplex PCR. This table has over 150,000 clones, roughly 80% appearing once. Sequenced: PBMCs. Receptors originate from a woman aged 25 to 39 in good health and CMV-seropositive.

The chain links TRBV15 to TRBJ1-2; TRBD1 aligns across 7 bases. Germline CDR1 and CDR2: LNHNV and YYDKDF (reference sequence). Trimming took 3 bases from V and 0 from J; bases not matched to a gene: 10. The CDR3 has 17 residues. CDR3 residues: CATSSSGNRGSNYGYTF. CDR3 DNA sequence: TGTGCCACCAGCAGCAGTGGTAACAGGGGTTCTAACTATGGCTACACCTTC.

This chain connects TRBV10-3 to TRBJ2-5, with D hard to call. The tail of the sequence fits TRBJ2-7 better, so the J call may be wrong. Germline V gene sequence: CDR1 ENHRY, CDR2 SYGVKD. CDR3 length: 13 amino acids. The CDR3 here is CAISEVYSYEQYF. In DNA form, the CDR3 reads TGTGCCATCAGTGAGGTATACTCCTACGAGCAGTACTTC.

The chain is built from TRBV18 and TRBJ2-2, with D possibly being TRBD2 (5 bases). The length of the CDR3 is 17 residues. Looked up from germline, CDR1 is KGHSH and CDR2 is LQKENI. The V gene lost 4 bases and the J gene lost 4 bases, with 19 bases spanning the gap. CDR3 residues: CASSLTRGLSSTGELFF. CDR3 sequence (DNA): TGTGCCAGCTCACTCACGAGAGGGCTTTCGAGCACCGGGGAGCTGTTTTTT.

The chain recombines TRBV18 with TRBJ2-5; tentative D call: TRBD1 (6 bases). The CDR3 is 17 residues long. Trimming removed 3 bases from V and 3 bases from J, with 20 bases in between. CDR1 and CDR2 from the germline V gene are KGHSH and LQKENI. This CDR3 reads CASSPSNGGGGKETQYF. The CDR3 DNA is TGTGCCAGCTCACCTTCCAATGGTGGGGGCGGCAAAGAGACCCAGTACTTC.

The V call is TRBV5-8, the J call TRBJ2-2; 8 bases fit TRBD1. CDR3 size: 17 residues. Germline V gene sequence: CDR1 SGHTS, CDR2 YDEGEE. The V segment lost 0 bases and the J segment 1 base; nucleotides outside the gene matches: 5. The CDR3 protein is CASSLGQGILNTGELFF. The DNA of the CDR3 is TGTGCCAGCAGCTTGGGACAGGGGATTTTGAACACCGGGGAGCTGTTTTTT.

The chain uses TRBV6-1 and TRBJ1-6; TRBD1 agrees at 7 bases. The V gene's germline CDR1 is MNHNS and CDR2 SASEGT. The CDR3 consists of 15 residues. V dropped 5 bases and J dropped 10; count of bases not matched to a gene: 11. The CDR3 DNA follows: TGTGCCAGCAGTCAGACGGGGACAGTGGTATCACCCCTCCACTTT. This gives the protein CASSQTGTVVSPLHF.

V is TRBV6-1 and J is TRBJ1-5; 9 bases map to TRBD1. Looked up from germline, CDR1 is MNHNS and CDR2 is SASEGT. V gave up 6 bases and J gave up 6 bases; unmatched junction bases: 6. The CDR3 consists of 14 residues. CDR3 nucleotide sequence: TGTGCCAGCAGACGGACAGGGGCCGGTCAGCCCCAGCATTTT. This sequence encodes CASRRTGAGQPQHF.

The chain has TRBV7-6 and TRBJ2-7; 10 bases match TRBD2. J was trimmed by 1 base and V by 5 bases; bases with no gene match: 5. CDR1 and CDR2 from the germline V gene are SGHVS and FNYEAQ. This CDR3 contains 15 residues. The CDR3, as DNA: TGTGCCAGCAGCACCTTAGCGGGGGGTTCCTACGAGCAGTACTTC. It is translated as CASSTLAGGSYEQYF. Full variable domain (remainder filled in from reference TRBV7-6 and TRBJ2-7): GAGVSQSPRYKVTKRGQDVALRCDPISGHVSLYWYRQALGQGPEFLTYFNYEAQQDKSGLPNDRFSAERPEGSISTLTIQRTEQRDSAMYRCASSTLAGGSYEQYFGPGTRLTVT.

The V and J genes are TRBV5-6 and TRBJ2-5; D is uncertain. This CDR3 is 14 amino acids long. CDR1 and CDR2 (germline): SGHDT, YYEEEE. V lost 1 base, J lost 1 base, and 8 bases lay in between. CDR3: CASSLFSSQETQYF. The CDR3 nucleotides are TGTGCCAGCAGCTTGTTTTCCAGCCAAGAGACCCAGTACTTC.

CDR3 sequence (DNA): TGTGCCAGTAGTATGAGGTCATGGGAGGCCACTCTGAACACTGAAGCTTTCTTT. Residues: CASSMRSWEATLNTEAFF. The V and J genes are TRBV19 and TRBJ1-1, with D unresolved. This CDR3 has 18 residues. The germline gives CDR1 LNHDA, CDR2 SQIVND (reference sequence). V was cut by 3 bases and J by 0 bases, with 20 bases left in between.

This clone was counted a few times. The chain links TRBV15 to TRBJ2-7; D is unclear. In germline, CDR1 is LNHNV, CDR2 YYDKDF (reference sequence). The V end was cut by 3 bases, the J end by 4 bases, with 13 bases between. The CDR3 is made up of 14 amino acids. The DNA of the CDR3 is TGTGCCACCAGCAGCCCCTACCGAGCTTACGAGCAGTACTTC. Its protein is CATSSPYRAYEQYF.

The chain uses TRBV28 and TRBJ1-6; a weak D match, TRBD1 (5 bases). The CDR3 loop spans 14 amino acids. The ends were cut back, 3 bases at V and 11 bases at J, with 14 bases in the middle. Germline V gene lookup returns CDR1 MDHEN and CDR2 SYDVKM. The CDR3 sequence: CASSLSDTGPPLHF. CDR3 nucleotide sequence: TGTGCCAGCAGTTTGTCGGACACCGGTCCACCCCTCCACTTT.

V is TRBV9 and J is TRBJ2-7, with 11 nucleotides matching TRBD2. J gave up 6 bases and V 4 bases, and 12 bases lay outside the gene matches. The germline V gene has CDR1 SGDLS and CDR2 YYNGEE. The CDR3 is made up of 16 amino acids. Here the CDR3 reads CASSPPSGGPSTEQYF. CDR3 nucleotide sequence: TGTGCCAGCAGCCCCCCTAGCGGGGGGCCTTCCACCGAGCAGTACTTC.

The chain joins TRBV4-1 to TRBJ2-7; possible D gene TRBD2, 6 bases. Between the trimmed V and J ends, which lost 3 bases and 2 bases, there was a span of 17 bases. This CDR3 region has 16 residues. Germline V gives CDR1 MGHRA, CDR2 YSYEKL. The CDR3 coding sequence is TGCGCCAGCAGCCATGCGGGACCCCCTTGGGCCTACGAGCAGTACTTC. Its translation: CASSHAGPPWAYEQYF.

The chain joins TRBV18 to TRBJ1-2, with D perhaps TRBD1 (5 bases). Per the germline V gene, CDR1 is KGHSH and CDR2 is LQKENI. V was pared by 2 bases and J by 6 bases, with 13 bases between. The CDR3 is made up of 14 amino acids. CDR3 amino acids: CASSPSPGPHGYTF. CDR3 DNA: TGTGCCAGCTCACCATCTCCAGGGCCGCATGGCTACACCTTC.

The chain joins TRBV30 to TRBJ1-6, with D possibly being TRBD1 (5 bases). V shed 6 bases and J shed 6 bases, with 9 bases lying between them. CDR3 length: 12 amino acids. CDR1 is GTSNPN, CDR2 SVGIG, per germline (reference sequence). CDR3 sequence: CACHRINSPLHF. The DNA for the CDR3 is TGTGCCTGCCACAGGATTAATTCACCCCTCCACTTT. The whole variable domain, remainder taken from reference TRBV30 and TRBJ1-6, is SQTIHQWPATLVQPVGSPLSLECTVEGTSNPNLYWYRQAAGRGLQLLFYSVGIGQISSEVPQNLSASRPQDRQFILSSKKLLLSDSGFYLCACHRINSPLHFGNGTRLTVT.

The chain couples TRBV7-9 to TRBJ1-6; no reliable D call. The CDR3 is made up of 17 amino acids. Germline CDR1 SEHNR, CDR2 FQNEAQ (reference sequence). Trimming took 5 bases from V and 0 from J, leaving 14 bases between them. The CDR3 DNA follows: TGTGCCAGCAGCCTCGAAGCCTCCTTCTCCTATAATTCACCCCTCCACTTT. Its translation is CASSLEASFSYNSPLHF. Full variable domain (remainder filled in from reference TRBV7-9 and TRBJ1-6): DTGVSQNPRHKITKRGQNVTFRCDPISEHNRLYWYRQTLGQGPEFLTYFQNEAQLEKSRLLSDRFSAERPKGSFSTLEIQRTEQGDSAMYLCASSLEASFSYNSPLHFGNGTRLTVT.

The rearrangement links TRBV30 to TRBJ1-1; D is uncertain. Germline CDR1 is GTSNPN and CDR2 is SVGIG (reference sequence). Trimming shortened V by 1 base and J by 2 bases, and 14 bases separated the two germline ends. This CDR3 comprises 15 residues. In DNA, the CDR3 is TGTGCCTGGAGTGGGCGGGGAGGGATAAACACTGAAGCTTTCTTT. Protein sequence: CAWSGRGGINTEAFF.

This clone was seen only once. The chain joins TRBV12-5 to TRBJ2-5, with 7 bases fitting TRBD1. CDR1 and CDR2 from the germline V gene are LGHNT and FRNRAP. The CDR3 contains 12 residues. Trimming cost V 1 base and J 9 bases; bases outside gene matches: 2. CDR3 in DNA: TGTGCTAGTGGTTTGGGTACAGGGGCCCAGTACTTC. Amino acid sequence: CASGLGTGAQYF.

The chain combines TRBV19 with TRBJ1-2; 7 bases line up with TRBD1. CDR1 and CDR2 from the germline V gene are LNHDA and SQIVND (reference sequence). J was trimmed by 6 bases and V by 7 bases; bases with no gene match: 20. The CDR3 length is 17 residues. The CDR3 sequence is CASIPFRFRDSSDGYTF. CDR3 in DNA: TGTGCCAGTATTCCCTTTCGGTTCCGGGACAGTTCCGATGGCTACACCTTC.